This is a list of T cell receptor beta chains from one sample in a study of blood T cell repertoires in COVID-19. Using immunoSEQ multiplex PCR, the repertoire was profiled, and TCRdb retains in-frame clones only, with some absent. The sample has just under 150,000 clones; around 87% are singletons. Material: peripheral blood. These receptors originate from a man between 50 and 59 years old who had recovered from COVID-19. The conserved cysteine and the conserved F or W are not part of the CDR3 here.

ASSLTRQLRYGYT | TRBV19
ASSLSTGGGAPQH | TRBV7-2
ASSIEPGLGPQH | TRBV19
ASSYSLQGTGRTEAF | TRBV6-2/TRBV6-3
AISGTGGNTEAF | TRBV10-3
ASSYQQGNTYGYT | TRBV6-5
ASTGVTAGVTEAF | TRBV6-5
ASSPSDRGDNEQF | TRBV25-1
ASSPTQGLTYEQY | TRBV18
ASSSQGTSTDTQY | TRBV5-6
ASSSGVIGNQPQH | TRBV27
ASSQVGGETYEQY | TRBV4-1
ASSEAGTGGAGQPQH | TRBV6-1
ASSLVGGGNSYEQY | TRBV7-2
ASSNYRGGYEQY | TRBV7-2
ASSQDRYRGSNQPQH | TRBV4-1
ASSLGQVQETQY | TRBV5-1
ASKDGGTDPYEQY | TRBV4-1
ASSLNARQETQY | TRBV3-1/TRBV3-2
ASNPSGGNHEQY | TRBV5-1
ASSPNRAGEQY | TRBV7-3
ASSWDRQAHIPITDTQY | TRBV5-1
ASSVGWGTNYGYT | TRBV9
ASSQPGVAF | TRBV11-2
ASSQGQGTDTQY | TRBV7-6
ASPRQPQWHGYT | TRBV19
AWSVRGGGSDEQF | TRBV30
ASSAERGGRDTQY | TRBV6-2/TRBV6-3
ASSYSRSGTSSEQF | TRBV6-2/TRBV6-3
ASSADRLRGRPGNTIY | TRBV7-9
AISEGGVGDEQY | TRBV10-3
ASSPPGQRGDNEQF | TRBV2
ASSIQGTALH | TRBV7-9
ASSQRQGRQPQH | TRBV4-3
ASSPTGNTEAF | TRBV18
AWRGREAF | TRBV30
ASSPQQGPYEQY | TRBV6-5
ASSIGRTGGLSTDTQY | TRBV19
AISDSSNQPQH | TRBV10-3
ASSQEAGGPLKETQY | TRBV4-2
ASSLGGSSPGYGYT | TRBV7-2
ASSNTRTNYGYT | TRBV6-6
ATKRVAGGPGDTQY | TRBV27
SVGSWRETQY | TRBV29-1
ASSLNYYEQY | TRBV11-2
ASSLLGAANTGELF | TRBV11-2
ASSSDIYRGTSYEQY | TRBV5-6